The entry below gives a single T cell receptor (beta chain) sequence along with its context. The source of the sample is a study of graft-versus-host responses after intestinal transplantation. Responders that carried the CFSE label, approximately 200,000 of them, were plated with approximately 200,000 irradiated, violet-dye-labeled stimulator cells. Responder CD3+CD4+ and CD3+CD8+ cells that were proliferating and CFSE-low were sorted after the reaction. Data came from immunoSEQ multiplex PCR; TCRdb stores just in-frame clones and leaves some out. The sample has over 1,500 clones, around 38% seen once. CDR3 length: 14 residues. Trimming took off 7 bases at V and 7 bases at J, with 19 bases between the two ends. From germline, CDR1 is MNHEY and CDR2 SVGAGI.

This TCR came from a human patient who was an organ donor for intestinal transplantation. Sequencing was performed on alloreactive CD8+ T cells from a mixed lymphocyte reaction culture, taken before transplantation. Specified subset: CFSE-low proliferating T cells sorted from roughly 6-day pre-transplant mixed lymphocyte reaction (GvH or HvG direction). V usage is TRBV6-5 and J usage is TRBJ1-2, with D perhaps matching TRBD1 (5 bases). In DNA form, the CDR3 reads TGTGCCAGCATCCAAAGGGAGGGGCATGCTGGCTACACCTTC. This codes for CASIQREGHAGYTF.